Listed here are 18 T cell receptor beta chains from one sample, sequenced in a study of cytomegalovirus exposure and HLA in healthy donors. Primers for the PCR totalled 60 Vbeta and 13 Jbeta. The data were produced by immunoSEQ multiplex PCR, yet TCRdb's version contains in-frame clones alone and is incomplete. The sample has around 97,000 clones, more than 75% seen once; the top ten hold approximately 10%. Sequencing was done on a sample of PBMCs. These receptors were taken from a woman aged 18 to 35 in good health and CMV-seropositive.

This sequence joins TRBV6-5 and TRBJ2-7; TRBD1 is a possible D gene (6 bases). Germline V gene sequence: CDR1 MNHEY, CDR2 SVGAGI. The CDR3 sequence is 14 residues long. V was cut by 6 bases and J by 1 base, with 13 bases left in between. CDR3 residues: CASSFLDRSYEQYF. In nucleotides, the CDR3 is TGTGCCAGCAGCTTTTTGGACAGATCCTACGAGCAGTACTTC.

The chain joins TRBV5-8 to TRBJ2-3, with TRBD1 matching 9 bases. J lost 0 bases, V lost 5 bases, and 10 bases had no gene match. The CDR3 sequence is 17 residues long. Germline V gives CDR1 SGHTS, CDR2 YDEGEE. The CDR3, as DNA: TGTGCCAGCAGTTTGCTGTTTGGACAGGGGAGCACAGATACGCAGTATTTT. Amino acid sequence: CASSLLFGQGSTDTQYF. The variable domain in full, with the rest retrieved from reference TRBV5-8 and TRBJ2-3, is EAGVTQSPTHLIKTRGQQATLRCSPISGHTSVYWYQQALGLGLQFLLWYDEGEERNRGNFPPRFSGRQFPNYSSELNVNALELEDSALYLCASSLLFGQGSTDTQYFGPGTRLTVL.

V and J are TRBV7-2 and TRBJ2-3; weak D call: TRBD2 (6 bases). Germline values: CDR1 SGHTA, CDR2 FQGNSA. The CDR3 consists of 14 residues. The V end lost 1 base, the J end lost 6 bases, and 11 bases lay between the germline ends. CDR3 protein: CASSLGGRYDTQYF. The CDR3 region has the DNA TGTGCCAGCAGCTTAGGTGGGAGGTACGATACGCAGTATTTT.

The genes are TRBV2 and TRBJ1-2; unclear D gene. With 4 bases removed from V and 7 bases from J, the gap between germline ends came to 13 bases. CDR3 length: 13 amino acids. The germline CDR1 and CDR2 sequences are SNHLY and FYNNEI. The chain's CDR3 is CASSVAGEVGYTF. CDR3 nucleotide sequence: TGTGCCAGCAGTGTCGCCGGGGAGGTTGGCTACACCTTC.

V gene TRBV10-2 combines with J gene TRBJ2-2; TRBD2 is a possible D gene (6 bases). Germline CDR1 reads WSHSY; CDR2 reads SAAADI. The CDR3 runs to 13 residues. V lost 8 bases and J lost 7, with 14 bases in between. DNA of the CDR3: TGCGCCAGCCATATGGCCGGGGGCGGGGAGCTGTTTTTT. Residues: CASHMAGGGELFF.

The CDR3 DNA reads as TGTGCCAGCTCTCGAAGGGCAGGGGGGAACACTGAAGCTTTCTTT. Translation gives CASSRRAGGNTEAFF. The rearrangement links TRBV27 to TRBJ1-1; 7 nucleotides match TRBD1. This CDR3 region has 15 residues. V lost 8 bases and J lost 1; bases outside the gene matches: 10. From germline, CDR1 is MNHEY and CDR2 SMNVEV (reference sequence).

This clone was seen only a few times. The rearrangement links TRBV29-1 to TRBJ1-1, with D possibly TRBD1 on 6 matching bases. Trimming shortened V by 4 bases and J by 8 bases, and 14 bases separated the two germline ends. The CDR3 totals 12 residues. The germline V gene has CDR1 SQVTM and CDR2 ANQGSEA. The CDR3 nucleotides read TGCAGCGTTGGGACCTTAGGGACAGAAGCTTTCTTT. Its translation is CSVGTLGTEAFF.

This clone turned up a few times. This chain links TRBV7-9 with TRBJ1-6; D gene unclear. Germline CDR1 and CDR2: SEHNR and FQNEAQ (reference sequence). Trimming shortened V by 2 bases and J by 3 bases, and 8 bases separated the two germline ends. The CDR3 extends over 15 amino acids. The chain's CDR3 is CASSLTENYNSPLHF. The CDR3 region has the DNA TGTGCCAGCAGCTTAACAGAGAACTATAATTCACCCCTCCACTTT.

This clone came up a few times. Written as DNA, the CDR3 is TGTGCCACCAGCAGCCATCCCGGACAGGGGGAGTACTTC. Translation: CATSSHPGQGEYF. The rearrangement links TRBV15 to TRBJ2-7; 10 bases match TRBD1. Germline V gives CDR1 LNHNV, CDR2 YYDKDF (reference sequence). The CDR3 consists of 13 residues. The junction had 7 bases not matched to a gene; V was cut back by 3 bases and J by 11 bases.

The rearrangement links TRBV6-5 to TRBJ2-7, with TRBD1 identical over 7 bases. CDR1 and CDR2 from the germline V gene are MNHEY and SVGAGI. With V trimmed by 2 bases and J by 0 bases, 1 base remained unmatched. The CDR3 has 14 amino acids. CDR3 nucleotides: TGTGCCAGCAGTTACGGGACAGACTCCTACGAGCAGTACTTC. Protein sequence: CASSYGTDSYEQYF.

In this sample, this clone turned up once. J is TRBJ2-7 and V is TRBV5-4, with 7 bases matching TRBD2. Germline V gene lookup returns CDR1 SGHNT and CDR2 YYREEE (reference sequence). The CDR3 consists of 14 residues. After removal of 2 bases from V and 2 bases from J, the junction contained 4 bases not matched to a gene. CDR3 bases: TGTGCCAGCAGCTTTGGCGGGAGTACCTACGAGCAGTACTTC. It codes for CASSFGGSTYEQYF.

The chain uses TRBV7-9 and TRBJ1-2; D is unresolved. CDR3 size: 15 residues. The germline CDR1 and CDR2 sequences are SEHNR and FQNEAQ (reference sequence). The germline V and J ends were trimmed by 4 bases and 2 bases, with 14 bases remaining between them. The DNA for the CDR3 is TGTGCCAGCAGCTCCCCCCCGTTGGCCAACTATGGCTACACCTTC. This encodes CASSSPPLANYGYTF.

CDR3 in DNA: TGTGCCAGCAGTGGGCGGGGTGGCCAGCCCCAGCATTTT. This gives the protein CASSGRGGQPQHF. The chain has TRBV2 and TRBJ1-5; D is undetermined. The CDR3 loop spans 13 amino acids. The V gene lost 4 bases and the J gene lost 7 bases, with 11 bases spanning the gap. From germline, CDR1 is SNHLY and CDR2 FYNNEI.

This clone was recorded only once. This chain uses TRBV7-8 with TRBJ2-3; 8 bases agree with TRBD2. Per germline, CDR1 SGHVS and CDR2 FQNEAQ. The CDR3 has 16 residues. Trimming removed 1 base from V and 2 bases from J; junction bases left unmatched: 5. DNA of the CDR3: TGTGCCAGCAGCTTAGTGGTAGCGGGACCCACAGATACGCAGTATTTT. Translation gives CASSLVVAGPTDTQYF.

The CDR3 is CSAESGYEQYF. In DNA, the CDR3 is TGCAGCGCCGAATCGGGGTACGAGCAGTACTTC. The V gene is TRBV29-1, the J gene TRBJ2-7; possibly TRBD2 for D (5 bases). The germline V gene encodes CDR1 SQVTM and CDR2 ANQGSEA. Deletions cut 7 bases from V and 4 bases from J, with 11 bases between. CDR3 size: 11 residues.

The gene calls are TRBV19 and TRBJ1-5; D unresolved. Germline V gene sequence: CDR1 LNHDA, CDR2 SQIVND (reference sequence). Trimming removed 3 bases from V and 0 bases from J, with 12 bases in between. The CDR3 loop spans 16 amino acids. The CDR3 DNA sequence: TGTGCCAGTAGTATGCCCATCCAGGTTAGCAATCAGCCCCAGCATTTT. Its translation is CASSMPIQVSNQPQHF.

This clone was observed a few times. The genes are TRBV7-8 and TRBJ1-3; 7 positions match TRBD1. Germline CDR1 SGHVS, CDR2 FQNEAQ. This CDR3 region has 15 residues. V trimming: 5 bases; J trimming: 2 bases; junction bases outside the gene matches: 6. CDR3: CASSRQGSAGNTIYF. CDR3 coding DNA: TGTGCCAGCAGCCGACAGGGCTCCGCTGGAAACACCATATATTTT.

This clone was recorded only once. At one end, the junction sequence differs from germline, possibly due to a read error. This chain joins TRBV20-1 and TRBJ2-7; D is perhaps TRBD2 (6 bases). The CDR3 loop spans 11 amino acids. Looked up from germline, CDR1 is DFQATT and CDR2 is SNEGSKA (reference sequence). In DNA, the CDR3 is TGCAGTGCTAGGGGGGGTATGGGGGTGCTCTTC. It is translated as CSARGGMGVLF.